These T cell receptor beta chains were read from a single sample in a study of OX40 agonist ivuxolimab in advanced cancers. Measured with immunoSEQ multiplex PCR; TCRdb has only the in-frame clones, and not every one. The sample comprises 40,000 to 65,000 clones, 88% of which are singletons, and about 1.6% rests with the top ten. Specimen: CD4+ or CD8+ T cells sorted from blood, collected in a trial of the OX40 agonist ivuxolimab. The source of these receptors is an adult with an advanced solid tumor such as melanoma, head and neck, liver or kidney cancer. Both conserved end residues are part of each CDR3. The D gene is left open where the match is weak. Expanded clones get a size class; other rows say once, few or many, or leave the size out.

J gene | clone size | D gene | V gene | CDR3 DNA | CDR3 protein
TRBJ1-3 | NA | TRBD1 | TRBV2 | TGTGCCAGCAGGACAGGGGGCTTGGCTGGAAACACCATATATTTT | CASRTGGLAGNTIYF
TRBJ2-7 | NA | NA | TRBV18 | TGTGCCAGCTCACCAGAAACCAGTTACGAGCAGTACTTC | CASSPETSYEQYF
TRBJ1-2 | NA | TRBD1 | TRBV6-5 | TGTGCCAGCAGTTACTCCCAGGGGGCGCGAAATGGCTACACCTTC | CASSYSQGARNGYTF
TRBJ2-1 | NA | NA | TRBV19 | TGTGCCAGTAGTAGGCAGGAGTACAATGAGCAGTTCTTC | CASSRQEYNEQFF
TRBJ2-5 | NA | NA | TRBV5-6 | TGTGCCAGCAGCACTCCCGGGGGCGGGCCCTTCCAAGAGACCCAGTACTTC | CASSTPGGGPFQETQYF
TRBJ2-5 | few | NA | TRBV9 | TGTGCCAGCAGCGTAGCTATCTCAGAGACCCAGTACTTC | CASSVAISETQYF
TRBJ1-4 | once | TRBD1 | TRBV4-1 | TGCGCCAGCAGCCTCACAGGGGGGATGAATGAAAAACTGTTTTTT | CASSLTGGMNEKLFF
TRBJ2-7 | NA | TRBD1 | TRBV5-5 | TGTGCCAGCAGTTCCCCAGGGGGCGGTTACGAGCAGTACTTC | CASSSPGGGYEQYF
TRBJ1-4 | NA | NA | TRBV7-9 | TGTGCCAGCAGCTTAGGGGACCCAACTAATGAAAAACTGTTTTTT | CASSLGDPTNEKLFF
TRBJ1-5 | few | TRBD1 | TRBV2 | TGTGCCAGCAGTCTACAGGGGGCTAATCAGCCCCAGCATTTT | CASSLQGANQPQHF
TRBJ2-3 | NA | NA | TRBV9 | TGTGCCAGCAGCGTAGCCCTTAGCACAGATACGCAGTATTTT | CASSVALSTDTQYF
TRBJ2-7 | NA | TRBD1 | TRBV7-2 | TGTGCCAGCAGCTTATCCGCAGGGGGAAGCTCCTACGAGCAGTACTTC | CASSLSAGGSSYEQYF
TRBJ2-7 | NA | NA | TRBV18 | TGTGCCAGCTCCCCCGGACAGAACTCCTACGAGCAGTACTTC | CASSPGQNSYEQYF
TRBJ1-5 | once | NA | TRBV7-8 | TGTGCCAGCAGTGACGAGGGGAGGGGGCAGCCCCAGCATTTT | CASSDEGRGQPQHF
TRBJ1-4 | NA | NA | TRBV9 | TGTGCCAGCAGCGTAGGCCCCATCGCCGGGGGGGGGACAACTAATGAAAAACTGTTTTTT | CASSVGPIAGGGTTNEKLFF
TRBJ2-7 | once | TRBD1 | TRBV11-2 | TGTGCCAGCAGCTTCACGACAGGGATTAAATACGAGCAGTACTTC | CASSFTTGIKYEQYF
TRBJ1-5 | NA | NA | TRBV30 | TGTGCCTGGAGTGTGACAGAGGATCAGCCCCAGCATTTT | CAWSVTEDQPQHF
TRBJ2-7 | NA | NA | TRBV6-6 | TGTGCCAGCAGACCTCCGGGACGGCCTGATTACGAGCAGTACTTC | CASRPPGRPDYEQYF
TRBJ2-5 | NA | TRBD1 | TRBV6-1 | TGTGCCAGCAGTGTCGGAGGGACAGGGGGCGAGACCCAGTACTTC | CASSVGGTGGETQYF
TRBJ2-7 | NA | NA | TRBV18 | TGTGCCAGCTCACAAGTGGGACGATCCTACGAGCAGTACTTC | CASSQVGRSYEQYF
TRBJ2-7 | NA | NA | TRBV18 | TGTGCCAGCTCACCACCGGGCTCCTACGAGCAGTACTTC | CASSPPGSYEQYF
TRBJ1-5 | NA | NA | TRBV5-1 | TGCGCCAGCAGCGCGGGGGGCAATCAGCCCCAGCATTTT | CASSAGGNQPQHF
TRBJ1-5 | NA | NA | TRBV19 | TGTGCCAGTAGTGAACAGGGCGGTCAGCCCCAGCATTTT | CASSEQGGQPQHF
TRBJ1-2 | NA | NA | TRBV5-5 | TGTGCCAGCAGCTGGGGGGTGGATCTCTATGGCTACACCTTC | CASSWGVDLYGYTF
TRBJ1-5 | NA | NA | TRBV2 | TGTGCCAGCACGAGCAGGGATAATCAGCCCCAGCATTTT | CASTSRDNQPQHF
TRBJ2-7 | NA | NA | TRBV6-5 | TGTGCCAGCAGTTACGGGGGAACCCCTTACGAGCAGTACTTC | CASSYGGTPYEQYF
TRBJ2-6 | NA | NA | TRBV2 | TGTGCCAGCAGTGAATGGGACTCTGGGGCCAACGTCCTGACTTTC | CASSEWDSGANVLTF
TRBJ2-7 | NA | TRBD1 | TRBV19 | TGTGCCAGTAGTATGCCGGGACAGGGACCCGAGCAGTACTTC | CASSMPGQGPEQYF
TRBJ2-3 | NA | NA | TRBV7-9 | TGTGCCAGCAGCTTCGGTGGGGGGCGTTCAGGCACAGATACGCAGTATTTT | CASSFGGGRSGTDTQYF
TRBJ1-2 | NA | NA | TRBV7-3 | TGTGCCAGCAGCTCCTCGGGGGCTAACTATGGCTACACCTTC | CASSSSGANYGYTF
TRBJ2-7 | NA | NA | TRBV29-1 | TGCAGCGTTGACGGCGGATCCTACGAGCAGTACTTC | CSVDGGSYEQYF
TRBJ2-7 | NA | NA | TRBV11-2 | TGTGCCAGCAGCTTAGCGGCGGGGGACAGGAGGGACGAGCAGTACTTC | CASSLAAGDRRDEQYF
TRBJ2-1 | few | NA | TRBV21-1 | TGTGCCAGCAGCAAAGACCAGCGGCCCCATGAGCAGTTCTTC | CASSKDQRPHEQFF
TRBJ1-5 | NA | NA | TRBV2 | TGTGCCAGCAGTGAAAACAGGGCTCAGCCCCAGCATTTT | CASSENRAQPQHF
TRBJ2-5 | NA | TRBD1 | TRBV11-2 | TGTGCCAGCAGCGAGGGACAGGGGGCGTTTCAAGAGACCCAGTACTTC | CASSEGQGAFQETQYF
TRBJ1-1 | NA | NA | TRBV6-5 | TGTGCCAGCAGACGGGGGGCGGAAGCTTTCTTT | CASRRGAEAFF
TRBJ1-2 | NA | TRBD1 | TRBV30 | TGTGCCTGGAGTGTACAGACAGGGAGCCCCTATGGCTACACCTTC | CAWSVQTGSPYGYTF
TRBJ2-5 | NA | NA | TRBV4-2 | TGTGCCAGCAGCCAAGCTGCAGGCCAAGAGACCCAGTACTTC | CASSQAAGQETQYF
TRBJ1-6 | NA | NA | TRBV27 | TGTGCCAGCAGTTTGTACCGGGGCGAAGGTAATTCACCCCTCCACTTT | CASSLYRGEGNSPLHF
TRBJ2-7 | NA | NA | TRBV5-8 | TGTGCCAGCAGTCCGTACTCCTACGAGCAGTACTTC | CASSPYSYEQYF
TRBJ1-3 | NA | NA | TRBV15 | TGTGCCACCAGCAGAGATGTCGGAAGCTCTGGAAACACCATATATTTT | CATSRDVGSSGNTIYF
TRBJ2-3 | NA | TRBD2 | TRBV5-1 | TGCGCCAGCAGCTTGGTGGGTCAGGGACTAGGCACAGATACGCAGTATTTT | CASSLVGQGLGTDTQYF
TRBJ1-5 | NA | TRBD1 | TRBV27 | TGTGCCAGCAGTGAAGAGGGACAGGGAGTTCAGCCCCAGCATTTT | CASSEEGQGVQPQHF
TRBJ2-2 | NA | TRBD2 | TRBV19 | TGTGCCAGTAGTAGTCGTCCTAGCGGGATGAACACCGGGGAGCTGTTTTTT | CASSSRPSGMNTGELFF
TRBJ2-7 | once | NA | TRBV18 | TGTGCCAGCTCACCAGAGAATGGTGCGTCCTACGAGCAGTACTTC | CASSPENGASYEQYF
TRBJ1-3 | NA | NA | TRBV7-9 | TGTGCCAGTGCGCCGGCAGCTGGAAACACCATATATTTT | CASAPAAGNTIYF
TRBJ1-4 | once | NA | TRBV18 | TGTGCCAGCTCACCGGGGGTAAACGATGAAAAACTGTTTTTT | CASSPGVNDEKLFF
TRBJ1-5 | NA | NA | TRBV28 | TGTGCCAGCAGTTTATTAGCAGGGATAAGCAATCAGCCCCAGCATTTT | CASSLLAGISNQPQHF
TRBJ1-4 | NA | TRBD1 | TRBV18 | TGTGCCAGCTCACCACGACAGGGGGAGGAAAAACTGTTTTTT | CASSPRQGEEKLFF
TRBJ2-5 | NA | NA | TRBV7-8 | TGTGCCAGCAGCACAGCCAGCGAGACCCAGTACTTC | CASSTASETQYF
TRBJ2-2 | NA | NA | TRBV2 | TGTGCCAGCAGGGGCGGGTACACCGGGGAGCTGTTTTTT | CASRGGYTGELFF
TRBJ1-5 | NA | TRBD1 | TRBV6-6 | TGTGCCAGCAGGGGGACAGGGGCCTTCAATCAGCCCCAGCATTTT | CASRGTGAFNQPQHF
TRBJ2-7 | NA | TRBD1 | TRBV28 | TGTGCCAGCAGTTTAATCGGACAGGGGGACCTCGAGCAGTACTTC | CASSLIGQGDLEQYF
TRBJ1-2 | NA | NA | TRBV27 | TGTGCCAGCAGTCCCCAGGAAGGGGGAATGTATGGCTACACCTTC | CASSPQEGGMYGYTF
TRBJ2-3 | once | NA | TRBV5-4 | TGTGCCAGCAGCCTCAGAGGCACAGATACGCAGTATTTT | CASSLRGTDTQYF
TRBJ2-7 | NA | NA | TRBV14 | TGTGCCAGCAGCCCCTCAGGGGACTCCTACGAGCAGTACTTC | CASSPSGDSYEQYF
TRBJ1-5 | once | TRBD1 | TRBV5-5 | TGTGCCAGCAGTGGGCAGGGGGATCAGCCCCAGCATTTT | CASSGQGDQPQHF
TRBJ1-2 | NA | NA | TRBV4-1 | TGCGCCAGCAGCCCGCAGGGTCGTCTAGGCTACACCTTC | CASSPQGRLGYTF
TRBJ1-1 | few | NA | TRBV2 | TGTGCCAGCAACCAAGAAATGAACACTGAAGCTTTCTTT | CASNQEMNTEAFF
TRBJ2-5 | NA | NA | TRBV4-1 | TGCGCCAGCAGCCAAGAGCGACAGAGACAAGAGACCCAGTACTTC | CASSQERQRQETQYF